This T cell receptor (beta chain) is from a study of blood T cell repertoires in COVID-19. Study information: There were acute and convalescent COVID-19 samples, and they came from the United States, Italy and Spain. T cells, B-cell-depleted T cells, or PBMCs provided the cDNA or gDNA that served as material.

Produced via immunoSEQ multiplex PCR; TCRdb's table is partial and in-frame only. The repertoire includes 60,000 to 70,000 clones, roughly 85% of them detected once, and 43% sits in the top ten. Germline V lookup: CDR1 LGHNT, CDR2 FRNRAP. V was trimmed by 0 bases and J by 3 bases, leaving 12 bases between them. This CDR3 has 15 amino acids. Seattle participants joined during active infection and were tracked over time. This TCR came from a woman in her sixties with COVID-19, enrolled during active disease. Sequencing was carried out using peripheral blood. The chain couples TRBV12-5 to TRBJ2-7; TRBD1 might be the D (6 bases). The chain's CDR3 is CASGLVLDRFYEQYF. The CDR3, as DNA: TGTGCTAGTGGTTTGGTACTCGACAGGTTCTACGAGCAGTACTTC.